The sequence of this TCR beta chain was determined in a study of blood T cell repertoires in COVID-19. Study overall: COVID-19 samples from acute and convalescent phases originated in the United States, Italy and Spain. T cells, B-cell-depleted T cells, or PBMCs supplied cDNA or gDNA.

The ends were cut back, 3 bases at V and 6 bases at J, with 13 bases in the middle. CDR3 length: 14 residues. Germline V gene data show CDR1 as SGDLS and CDR2 as YYNGEE. As processed by the authors: Amplification with reference gene primers provided the estimates of nucleated cell counts. Measured with immunoSEQ multiplex PCR; TCRdb has only the in-frame clones, and not every one. V and J calls and clone size are those listed in that table; D and trimming were worked out from the DNA. The sample shows 9,000 to 13,000 clones, 80% to 90% of them seen only once. The TCR originated in a human donor in a cohort sampled during active COVID-19. This chain links TRBV9 with TRBJ1-5, with D perhaps matching TRBD1 (5 bases). Sequencing was performed on peripheral blood. DNA for the CDR3: TGTGCCAGCAGCGGCGGGACCGGGGGTCAGCCCCAGCATTTT. This encodes CASSGGTGGQPQHF.